The next 8 T cell receptor beta chains were all read from a single sample in a study of T cells in Graves' hyperthyroidism and ophthalmopathy. TCR beta CDR3 sequences were amplified from RNA transcripts. The primer set for the first-round RT-PCR of the TCR CDR3 was HTBI. One entry per CDR3 protein results from TCRdb running MiXCR on the multiplex PCR reads. The table has about 160,000 distinct CDR3 sequences, about a tenth seen once. The sequencing input was blood. These receptors were taken from a woman aged 18-29 years with Graves' hyperthyroidism that later progressed to Graves' ophthalmopathy.

This clonotype came up many times. J is TRBJ1-2 and V is TRBV20-1; the D gene is possibly TRBD1 (6 bases). The CDR3 length is 14 residues. V was clipped by 4 bases and J by 1 base, with 13 bases between them. CDR1 is DFQATT and CDR2 is SNEGSKA in the germline V gene (reference sequence). For the CDR3, the DNA is TGCAGTGCTACAGAGGACAGCCGTAACTATGGCTACACCTTC. Translated, it gives CSATEDSRNYGYTF.

This clonotype was recorded a few times. The V and J genes are TRBV5-1 and TRBJ2-5, with D possibly matching TRBD1 (5 bases). V was clipped by 2 bases and J by 5 bases, with 13 bases between them. CDR1 is SGHRS, CDR2 YFSETQ, per germline. The CDR3 covers 14 residues. Here the CDR3 reads CASSLSQPGETQYF. CDR3 bases: TGCGCCAGCAGCTTATCACAGCCAGGGGAGACCCAGTACTTC.

This clonotype occurred many times. This chain joins TRBV20-1 and TRBJ1-5; D may be TRBD1 (6 bases). The CDR3 is 15 residues long. The germline V gene has CDR1 DFQATT and CDR2 SNEGSKA (reference sequence). Between the trimmed V and J ends, which lost 3 bases and 3 bases, there was a span of 15 bases. CDR3 region: CSASIPGDYNQPQHF. The CDR3 DNA follows: TGCAGTGCTAGTATTCCAGGGGACTACAATCAGCCCCAGCATTTT.

This clonotype was detected many times. The V call is TRBV3-1, the J call TRBJ2-5, with no clear D. CDR3 length: 14 residues. From germline, CDR1 is LGHDT and CDR2 YNNKEL (reference sequence). The ends were cut back, 3 bases at V and 7 bases at J, with 15 bases in the middle. Here the CDR3 DNA reads TGTGCCAGCAGCCATCGACAAGCCACCCTGACCCAGTACTTC. Protein product: CASSHRQATLTQYF.

This clonotype was counted at least ten times. The chain recombines TRBV12-3 or TRBV12-4 with TRBJ1-4; the D gene is possibly TRBD1 (5 bases). The V end was cut by 1 base, the J end by 5 bases, with 17 bases between. There are 17 residues in the CDR3. This CDR3 is CASSLGVLGGPNEKLFF. CDR3 coding DNA: TGTGCCAGCAGTTTAGGAGTGTTGGGGGGTCCCAATGAAAAACTGTTTTTT.

This clonotype was found many times. CDR3: CASSLLGYEQYF. The CDR3 DNA is TGTGCCAGCAGTTTACTGGGATACGAGCAGTACTTC. This sequence joins TRBV12-3 or TRBV12-4 and TRBJ2-7, with unresolved D. V shed 2 bases and J shed 4 bases, with 6 bases lying between them. The CDR3 consists of 12 residues.

Many counts were recorded for this clonotype. The chain uses TRBV7-9 and TRBJ1-2, with D perhaps matching TRBD1 (6 bases). The CDR3 length is 14 residues. V was cut by 7 bases and J by 4 bases, with 16 bases left in between. Germline V lookup: CDR1 SEHNR, CDR2 FQNEAQ (reference sequence). The CDR3 DNA is TGTGCCAGCACCTTTGGACAGCCACCCTATGGCTACACCTTC. It translates to CASTFGQPPYGYTF. Using reference TRBV7-9 and TRBJ1-2 for the parts outside the CDR3, the full variable domain is DTGVSQNPRHKITKRGQNVTFRCDPISEHNRLYWYRQTLGQGPEFLTYFQNEAQLEKSRLLSDRFSAERPKGSFSTLEIQRTEQGDSAMYLCASTFGQPPYGYTFGSGTRLTVV.

This clonotype was seen repeatedly, ten times or more. The V call is TRBV12-3 or TRBV12-4, the J call TRBJ2-3; D perhaps matches TRBD1 (5 bases). This CDR3 spans 13 amino acids. V lost 5 bases, J lost 3 bases, and 9 bases lay in between. In DNA form, the CDR3 reads TGTGCCAGCAGTGGGGCGCGTACAGATACGCAGTATTTT. Translation gives CASSGARTDTQYF.